Below are 16 T cell receptor beta chains sequenced from a single sample in a study of cytomegalovirus exposure and HLA in healthy donors. The PCR was carried out with 60 Vbeta primers and 13 Jbeta primers. Using immunoSEQ multiplex PCR, the repertoire was profiled, and TCRdb retains in-frame clones only, with some absent. The sample includes about 160,000 clones, under 90% of them seen just once. Sequenced sample: PBMCs. These receptors were collected from a male donor in good health and CMV-seronegative.

The chain is built from TRBV5-1 and TRBJ2-1, with TRBD2 identical over 9 bases. In germline, CDR1 is SGHRS, CDR2 YFSETQ. The CDR3 has 14 amino acids. V shed 8 bases, J shed 5 bases, and the junction held 8 bases outside the gene matches. As DNA, the CDR3 is TGCGCCAGTTATAGCGGGGGCTACGACAATGAGCAGTTCTTC. Translated, it gives CASYSGGYDNEQFF.

The chain uses TRBV5-1 and TRBJ1-4, with TRBD1 matching over 8 bases. Germline V gene lookup returns CDR1 SGHRS and CDR2 YFSETQ. The V segment lost 4 bases and the J segment 8 bases; nucleotides outside the gene matches: 7. This CDR3 has 14 residues. The CDR3 loop is CASSGGQVGEKLFF. The CDR3 DNA reads as TGCGCCAGCAGCGGGGGACAGGTGGGGGAAAAACTGTTTTTT.

The V call is TRBV28, the J call TRBJ1-4; 11 bases fit TRBD1. The CDR3 loop spans 17 amino acids. The germline V gene encodes CDR1 MDHEN and CDR2 SYDVKM. V shed 5 bases, J shed 9 bases, and the junction held 14 bases outside the gene matches. The CDR3 DNA reads TGTGCCAGCAGTCAAATACGGACAGGGGGCATAAAACAAAAACTGTTTTTT. Protein product: CASSQIRTGGIKQKLFF.

The V call is TRBV9, the J call TRBJ1-1, with TRBD1 identical over 10 bases. Germline V gives CDR1 SGDLS, CDR2 YYNGEE. The V segment lost 4 bases and the J segment 0 bases; nucleotides outside the gene matches: 6. The CDR3 contains 16 residues. The CDR3 protein is CASSTRTGGMNTEAFF. CDR3 coding DNA: TGTGCCAGCAGCACCAGGACAGGGGGAATGAACACTGAAGCTTTCTTT. Variable domain in full (rest from reference TRBV9 and TRBJ1-1): DSGVTQTPKHLITATGQRVTLRCSPRSGDLSVYWYQQSLDQGLQFLIQYYNGEERAKGNILERFSAQQFPDLHSELNLSSLELGDSALYFCASSTRTGGMNTEAFFGQGTRLTVV.

CDR3 sequence reads: CASSPRLDPITDTQYF. The CDR3 DNA follows: TGTGCCAGCAGCCCCCGACTAGACCCCATCACAGATACGCAGTATTTT. The chain couples TRBV7-3 to TRBJ2-3, with a tentative D call TRBD2 (6 bases). Trimming removed 5 bases from V and 2 bases from J, with 17 bases in between. The CDR3 covers 16 residues. Germline values: CDR1 SGHTA, CDR2 FQGTGA.

The CDR3 here is CASSRSGGRGEQFF. As DNA, the CDR3 is TGTGCCAGCAGCCGTAGCGGGGGGCGCGGTGAGCAGTTCTTC. The chain couples TRBV7-3 to TRBJ2-1; 10 bases fit TRBD2. This CDR3 has 14 residues. Per germline, CDR1 SGHTA and CDR2 FQGTGA. J lost 9 bases, V lost 5 bases, and 7 bases had no gene match.

The chain is built from TRBV5-4 and TRBJ1-2; D not certain. The germline V gene has CDR1 SGHNT and CDR2 YYREEE (reference sequence). The CDR3 is 13 amino acids. V lost 0 bases, J lost 8 bases, and 11 bases lay in between. The CDR3 sequence is CASSLDEGGGYTF. CDR3 bases: TGTGCCAGCAGCTTGGATGAGGGTGGGGGCTACACCTTC. Drawing the rest from reference TRBV5-4 and TRBJ1-2, the complete variable domain is ETGVTQSPTHLIKTRGQQVTLRCSSQSGHNTVSWYQQALGQGPQFIFQYYREEENGRGNFPPRFSGLQFPNYSSELNVNALELDDSALYLCASSLDEGGGYTFGSGTRLTVV.

The chain uses TRBV7-9 and TRBJ1-5; D is unresolved. CDR1 and CDR2 from the germline V gene are SEHNR and FQNEAQ (reference sequence). Deletions cut 1 base from V and 4 bases from J, with 5 bases between. The CDR3 length is 13 residues. Here the CDR3 DNA reads TGTGCCAGCAGCTTAGGGAGGAATCAGCCCCAGCATTTT. Translated, it gives CASSLGRNQPQHF.

This clone was found once. The chain carries TRBV11-2 and TRBJ1-3; 8 nucleotides line up with TRBD1. V lost 3 bases to trimming and J lost 5 bases; unmatched junction nucleotides: 3. The CDR3 consists of 14 residues. Germline V gives CDR1 SGHAT, CDR2 FQNNGV. The CDR3 DNA reads as TGTGCCAGCAGCTTGTCAGGGGGCCGAAACACCATATATTTT. Its protein is CASSLSGGRNTIYF.

V usage is TRBV30 and J usage is TRBJ2-3; TRBD2 matches 9 bases. This CDR3 has 19 amino acids. Germline V CDR1 and CDR2: GTSNPN, SVGIG (reference sequence). V trimming: 0 bases; J trimming: 0 bases; junction bases outside the gene matches: 13. The DNA for the CDR3 is TGTGCCTGGAGTGTCCCCACCCTCCCTAGCGGGGCTAGCACAGATACGCAGTATTTT. It specifies CAWSVPTLPSGASTDTQYF.

The chain is built from TRBV28 and TRBJ1-2, with TRBD1 matching over 7 bases. The germline CDR1 and CDR2 sequences are MDHEN and SYDVKM. The length of the CDR3 is 14 residues. V lost 4 bases to trimming and J lost 5 bases; unmatched junction nucleotides: 7. This CDR3 is CASSSGTVPYGYTF. CDR3 sequence (DNA): TGTGCCAGCAGTTCTGGGACAGTTCCTTATGGCTACACCTTC.

Only one count was recorded for this clone. The chain carries TRBV5-1 and TRBJ1-5; D perhaps matches TRBD1 (5 bases). V lost 4 bases and J lost 1, with 21 bases in between. Germline values: CDR1 SGHRS, CDR2 YFSETQ. The CDR3 length is 18 residues. In nucleotides, the CDR3 is TGCGCCAGCAGCCCTGGGGCAGGAGGGTATAGGAGCAATCAGCCCCAGCATTTT. This codes for CASSPGAGGYRSNQPQHF. The complete variable domain, with remaining parts taken from reference TRBV5-1 and TRBJ1-5, reads KAGVTQTPRYLIKTRGQQVTLSCSPISGHRSVSWYQQTPGQGLQFLFEYFSETQRNKGNFPGRFSGRQFSNSRSEMNVSTLELGDSALYLCASSPGAGGYRSNQPQHFGDGTRLSIL.

V gene TRBV4-1 combines with J gene TRBJ1-1; the D gene is possibly TRBD1 (5 bases). Germline lookup yields CDR1 MGHRA and CDR2 YSYEKL. The CDR3 totals 12 residues. V was clipped by 0 bases and J by 11 bases, with 10 bases between them. This CDR3 reads CASSQDYRGAFF. DNA for the CDR3: TGCGCCAGCAGCCAAGATTACCGGGGGGCTTTCTTT.

The chain employs TRBV6-5 and TRBJ2-5, with no clear D. The DNA end is a closer match to TRBJ2-7, so the J assignment may be wrong. CDR1 is MNHEY and CDR2 is SVGAGI in the germline V gene. The CDR3 runs to 14 residues. The CDR3 protein is CASSSPQEAYEQYF. Here the CDR3 DNA reads TGTGCCAGCAGTTCCCCACAAGAGGCCTACGAGCAGTACTTC.

The chain employs TRBV27 and TRBJ2-5; the match to TRBD2 covers 7 bases. The last part of the DNA fits TRBJ2-7 better; the J call may be wrong. CDR1 and CDR2 (germline): MNHEY, SMNVEV (reference sequence). This CDR3 is 15 amino acids long. This CDR3 reads CASTRGRGSSYEQYF. CDR3 DNA sequence: TGTGCCAGCACCCGCGGGCGGGGGAGCTCCTACGAGCAGTACTTC.

The genes are TRBV7-9 and TRBJ1-1, with TRBD1 matching 7 bases. CDR1 and CDR2 (germline): SEHNR, FQNEAQ (reference sequence). With 0 bases clipped from V and 4 bases from J, the junction kept 5 bases outside the gene matches. This CDR3 comprises 15 residues. The CDR3 DNA sequence: TGTGCCAGCAGCTTAGCGCGTCCAGGGGGCACTGAAGCTTTCTTT. It specifies CASSLARPGGTEAFF.